This TCR beta chain is from a study of shared clonotypes between healthy human individuals. Donation came from healthy HIV-negative adults that had no recent acute infections or vaccinations. A CD45RA-negative memory subset and a CD45RA+ naive subset were separated from the CD4+ cells. V lost 4 bases to trimming and J lost 10 bases; unmatched junction nucleotides: 11. Germline values: CDR1 SQVTM, CDR2 ANQGSEA. The CDR3 runs to 15 residues. General study findings and limits: Clonotypes not shared had lower generation probabilities than those common to all four donors.

This clone was counted between two and nine times. What it recognizes is unknown. Profiling relied on immunoSEQ multiplex PCR, and the TCRdb table lists in-frame clones only, not all of them. This sample has 650,000 to 800,000 clones, with around 70% found just once. The receptor was isolated from a young woman in good health. The gene calls are TRBV29-1 and TRBJ2-1, with 12 nucleotides matching TRBD2. The sequenced sample was memory CD4+ T cells sorted from blood. Stated subset: CD45RA-negative fraction. The chain's CDR3 is CSVAPASGREYEQFF. In DNA, the CDR3 is TGCAGCGTTGCCCCCGCTAGCGGGAGGGAGTACGAGCAGTTCTTC.